The 3 T cell receptor beta chains reported below all come from one sample, sequenced in a study of blood T cell repertoires in COVID-19. Generated by immunoSEQ multiplex PCR, the TCRdb table keeps only in-frame clones and is missing some. The sample lists 60,000 to 90,000 clones, 75% to 95% occurring once. Sequencing was carried out using peripheral blood. Source of these receptors: an elderly woman with acute or convalescent COVID-19.

The V and J genes are TRBV5-1 and TRBJ2-1, with D tentatively TRBD2 (5 bases). The length of the CDR3 is 17 residues. Per germline, CDR1 SGHRS and CDR2 YFSETQ. Trimming took 3 bases from V and 0 from J, leaving 16 bases between them. The CDR3 DNA follows: TGCGCCAGCAGCTGGACTGAGACAACGATCTCCTACAATGAGCAGTTCTTC. Translation: CASSWTETTISYNEQFF.

The chain is built from TRBV27 and TRBJ1-5; the D gene is possibly TRBD1 (6 bases). Germline lookup yields CDR1 MNHEY and CDR2 SMNVEV (reference sequence). The V and J ends lost 6 bases and 5 bases respectively, with 11 bases between them. The CDR3 totals 13 residues. CDR3 sequence (DNA): TGTGCCAGCAGGGGGGCGGGCTATCAGCCCCAGCATTTT. Its translation: CASRGAGYQPQHF.

The chain recombines TRBV19 with TRBJ2-3, with 7 bases lining up with TRBD1. The CDR3 totals 14 residues. CDR1 and CDR2 (germline): LNHDA, SQIVND (reference sequence). V lost 3 bases, J lost 5 bases, and 5 bases stayed unmatched. The CDR3 reads CASSIMTGQDTQYF. The CDR3 DNA sequence: TGTGCCAGTAGTATTATGACAGGGCAAGATACGCAGTATTTT. Together with reference TRBV19 and TRBJ2-3, the CDR3 gives the full variable domain: DGGITQSPKYLFRKEGQNVTLSCEQNLNHDAMYWYRQDPGQGLRLIYYSQIVNDFQKGDIAEGYSVSREKKESFPLTVTSAQKNPTAFYLCASSIMTGQDTQYFGPGTRLTVL.